This T cell receptor beta chain was captured in a study of monozygotic twins with inflammatory bowel disease. From the 5' RACE reads, TCRdb lists one entry per CDR3 protein and no DNA. The table lists hundreds of thousands of distinct CDR3 sequences. Germline CDR1 is LNHDA and CDR2 is SQIVND (reference sequence). The CDR3 contains 20 residues. This TCR derives from a human donor with ulcerative colitis or Crohn's disease, or a healthy co-twin of an affected twin (not recorded which). The rearrangement joins TRBV19 to TRBJ1-5; TCRdb indicates TRBD1, and absent DNA this call remains unverified. Sequencing was performed on blood. This CDR3 reads CASKARTGGSQSYSNQPQHF.